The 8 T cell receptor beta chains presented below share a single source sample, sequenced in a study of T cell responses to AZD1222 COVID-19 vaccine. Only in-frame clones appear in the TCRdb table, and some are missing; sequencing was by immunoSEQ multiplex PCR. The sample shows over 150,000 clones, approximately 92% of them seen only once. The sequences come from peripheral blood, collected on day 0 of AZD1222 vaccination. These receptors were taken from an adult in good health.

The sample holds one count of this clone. This CDR3 reads CASKAGTDTGELFF. Written as DNA, the CDR3 is TGCGCCAGCAAAGCAGGGACCGACACCGGGGAGCTGTTTTTT. The chain recombines TRBV10-1 with TRBJ2-2; D tentatively fits TRBD1 or TRBD2 (5 bases each). The CDR3 covers 14 residues. Per the germline V gene, CDR1 is WNHNN and CDR2 is SYGVQD (reference sequence). V lost 7 bases and J lost 3, with 12 bases in between.

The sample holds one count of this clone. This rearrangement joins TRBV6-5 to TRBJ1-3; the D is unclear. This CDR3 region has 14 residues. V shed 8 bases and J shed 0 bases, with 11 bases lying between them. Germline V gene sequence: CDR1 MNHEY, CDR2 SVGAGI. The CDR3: CASAGRNSGNTIYF. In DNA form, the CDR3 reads TGTGCCAGCGCGGGGAGAAACTCTGGAAACACCATATATTTT.

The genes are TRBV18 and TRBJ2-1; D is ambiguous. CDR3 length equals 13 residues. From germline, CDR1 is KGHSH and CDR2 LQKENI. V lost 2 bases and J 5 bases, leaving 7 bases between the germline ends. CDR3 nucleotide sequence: TGTGCCAGCTCACCAGAACAAAACAATGAGCAGTTCTTC. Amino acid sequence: CASSPEQNNEQFF.

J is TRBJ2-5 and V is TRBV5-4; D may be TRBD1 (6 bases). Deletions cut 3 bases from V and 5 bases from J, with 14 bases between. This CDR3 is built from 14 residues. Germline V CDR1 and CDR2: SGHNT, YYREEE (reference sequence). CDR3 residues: CASSSTGPGETQYF. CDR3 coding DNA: TGTGCCAGCAGCTCGACAGGCCCCGGGGAGACCCAGTACTTC.

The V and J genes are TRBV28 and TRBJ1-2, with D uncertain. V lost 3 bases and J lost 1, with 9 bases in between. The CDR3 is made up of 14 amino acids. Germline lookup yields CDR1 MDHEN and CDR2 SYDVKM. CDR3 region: CASSFESDNYGYTF. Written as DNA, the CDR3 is TGTGCCAGCAGTTTTGAGAGTGATAACTATGGCTACACCTTC.

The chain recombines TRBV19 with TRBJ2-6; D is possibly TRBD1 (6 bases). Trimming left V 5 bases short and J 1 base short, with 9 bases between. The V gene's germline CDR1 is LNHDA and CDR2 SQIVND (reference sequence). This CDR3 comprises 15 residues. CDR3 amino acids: CASSERGSGANVLTF. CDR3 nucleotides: TGTGCCAGTAGTGAGAGGGGGTCTGGGGCCAACGTCCTGACTTTC. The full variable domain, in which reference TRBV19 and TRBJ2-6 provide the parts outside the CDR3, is DGGITQSPKYLFRKEGQNVTLSCEQNLNHDAMYWYRQDPGQGLRLIYYSQIVNDFQKGDIAEGYSVSREKKESFPLTVTSAQKNPTAFYLCASSERGSGANVLTFGAGSRLTVL.

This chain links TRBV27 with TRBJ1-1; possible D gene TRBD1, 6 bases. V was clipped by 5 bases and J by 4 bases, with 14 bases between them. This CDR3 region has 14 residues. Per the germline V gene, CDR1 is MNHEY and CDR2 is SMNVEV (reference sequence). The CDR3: CASSLSPGATEAFF. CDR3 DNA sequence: TGTGCCAGCAGTCTGAGCCCGGGGGCCACTGAAGCTTTCTTT.

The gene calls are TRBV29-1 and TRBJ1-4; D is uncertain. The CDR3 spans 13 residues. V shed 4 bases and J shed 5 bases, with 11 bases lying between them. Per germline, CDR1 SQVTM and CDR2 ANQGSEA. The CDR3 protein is CSVGLASNEKLFF. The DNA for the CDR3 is TGCAGCGTTGGTTTGGCCTCAAATGAAAAACTGTTTTTT.